Sequencing of this T cell receptor beta chain was carried out in a study of cytomegalovirus exposure and HLA in healthy donors (dated by TCRdb to about 2017). Background for the entire study: In an earlier analysis of under 600 of the donors, about 270 Gb of sequence data and 95 million to 130 million unique TCR beta sequences from about 179 million T cells were reported. Approximately 310 gigabases of sequencing data and tens of millions of unique TCR sequences were included in an early release covering several hundred HLA-typed donors. Among the roughly 370 genotyped donors, approximately 77% belonged to the genetic ancestry cluster associated with self-reported Caucasian donors. The study was designed to test whether signatures of past pathogen exposure could be identified by cataloging public T cell receptors. The T cell repertoires of several hundred subjects were profiled by immunosequencing and related to cytomegalovirus serostatus. Besides the first cohort of approximately 670 subjects, a separate validation cohort made up of 120 different subjects was used. The study combined high-throughput TCR immunosequencing, statistical association of individual TCRs with disease status, and machine learning to predict cytomegalovirus infection status. In a later analysis, previously published TCR beta repertoires from 670 or so donors were re-analyzed and high-resolution HLA genotyping was added so that TCR occurrence patterns could be studied. The later analysis used no new phenotypic data to find candidate immune exposures, relying instead on TCR beta sequences and their occurrence across donors. To decide whether each TCR beta V gene segment behaved as functional or pseudogenic, an earlier analysis of several hundred of the donors relied on high-throughput TCR beta sequencing. Donor age, sex, ethnicity and CMV serostatus were compiled together with the repertoire data. Genome-wide SNP genotypes for about 65% of the 666 donors were used in a later genetic analysis, which treated that subset as a discovery cohort. All discovery cohort repertoires had been generated using a single sequencing platform. Class I and class II HLA loci were covered by the typing at four-digit resolution. Typing coverage differed by locus: A, B, C, DRB1 and DQB1 were typed in roughly 629-640 donors, DQA1 in 522, DPA1 in roughly 590, and DPB1 in just under 490. Roughly 5 DR-DQ haplotypes were handled as single units for association and clustering, since linkage in the cohort was strong. Across 300 to 500 genotyped donors of the cohort, an average of approximately 200,000 unique TCR beta nucleotide sequences per donor were sequenced, and roughly 18% of those sequences were non-productive.

The investigation overall reported the following: Most TCR sequences were observed very rarely across donors, whereas some public TCRs were present in many individuals. The only immune exposure information available for the cohort was CMV serostatus. A further reported finding was that TCR beta sequences accurately predicted the HLA-A and HLA-B alleles for most subjects in the first cohort. Because counts were too low, about 18 rarely observed V segments, including chromosome 9 orphons, were excluded from the earlier analysis of several hundred of the donors. In an earlier analysis of a few hundred of the donors, most TCR beta V segments were observed in productive rearrangements about 87% or about 30% of the time, broadly matching IMGT annotations. A later analysis found that HLA-associated TCR beta chains were more clonally expanded and had lower generation probabilities than equally common non-associated chains. A later analysis found that most CMV-associated TCR beta chains appeared HLA-restricted, with HLA associations seemingly driven largely by CMV exposure. Several of the top co-occurrence clusters appeared to be linked to parvovirus B19, influenza, CMV and Epstein-Barr virus, according to a later analysis. A cluster of highly shared sequence variants was judged likely to be a technical artifact of the sequencing pipeline. The classifier was reported to diagnose cytomegalovirus status with high specificity and sensitivity in both the original cohort and the validation cohort. Some IMGT-functional V segments, including TRBV6-2 and TRBV6-3, could not be distinguished by the 87-base-pair reads and were therefore excluded. According to a later analysis, TCR association rates differed among HLA loci, with DRB1 alleles showing the most associated TCRs and HLA-C alleles showing the fewest. According to a later genetic analysis, donors in an Asian-associated ancestry cluster had fewer N-insertions in productive TCRs than the approximately 700-donor mean. The study listed 150 to 200 TCR beta chains as associated with cytomegalovirus. Linkage disequilibrium might explain the correlated functional status among segregating V segments, but an unknown experimental factor could not be ruled out. The authors suggested that the approach could potentially be extended to other disease states and immunological phenotypes. An association between a missense DCLRE1C variant and V-gene and J-gene trimming of TCR beta chains was found in a later genetic analysis and replicated in an independent cohort. Strong co-occurrence of HLA alleles, especially DR and DQ, made assigning TCR associations to individual alleles difficult. Roughly uniform sequencing depth across donors was assumed in presence/absence analyses, although this assumption may not hold. Only TCR beta chains were sequenced in this cohort, and the absence of alpha or paired-chain data limited detectable features. At a false discovery rate of 0.05, a later analysis linked approximately 18,000 TCR beta sequences to specific HLA alleles. In vitro tests confirmed that three of the cytomegalovirus-associated TCR beta chains recognize cytomegalovirus antigens. Because HLA typing was unavailable for some donors at each locus, only the typed subset was used in association tests.

Concerning this clone itself: The target of this receptor is not known. No much larger clonotype is one base removed from it; base qualities were not supplied.

Libraries were prepared through the immunoSEQ multiplex PCR assay. For the multiplex PCR, a mixture combining 60 forward primers for TCR Vbeta segments and 13 reverse primers for TCR Jbeta segments was used. The CDR3 region of rearranged TCR beta genes was amplified from genomic DNA by a multiplex PCR assay. Amplified TCR beta libraries were sequenced as 87-base-pair reads on the Illumina HiSeq System. Per the authors' processing: In a later analysis, 77 million or so unique TCR beta chains were counted across the 666 repertoires, and roughly 11 million of these chains were shared by at least two donors. To remove PCR and sequencing errors, raw reads were error-corrected and collapsed into unique sequences using a nearest-neighbor algorithm that merged closely related sequences. Alignment of CDR3 sequences to IMGT reference sequences was used to assign V, D and J gene segments. For a sequence to be retained, at least a six-nucleotide match to both a V gene segment and a J gene segment was required. Rearrangements were classified as productive when the CDR3 lacked stop codons and remained in frame with V and J, and all other rearrangements were classified as non-productive. CDR3 was defined according to IMGT convention as the region running from the second conserved V-encoded cysteine to the conserved J-encoded phenylalanine. Sequences without an unambiguous match to a single V gene segment were excluded from the earlier analysis of about 600 of the donors. In an earlier analysis of roughly 600 of the donors, a V segment was called functional when productive rearrangements were above 56.7%, and segregating when the standard deviation between donors exceeded 5%. To diagnose cytomegalovirus status from the catalog of TCR beta chain sequences, a statistical classification framework was built. V and J gene assignment, in a later analysis, came from comparing TCR nucleotide sequences with IMGT/GENE-DB human TR gene sequences. The TCRdist pipeline was used in a later analysis to assign CDR3 sequences and most-parsimonious VDJ recombination scenarios. In a later analysis, each TCR beta chain was defined by its CDR3 amino acid sequence together with its V-gene family, and reads without a unique V-gene family were excluded. As a way to deal with suspected cross-contamination and a sequencing artifact, a later analysis dropped 450 to 600 nucleotide sequences that were highly shared and had low generation probability. In a later analysis, a clonal expansion index was calculated for each public chain from normalized within-repertoire ranks of inferred template counts. Generation probabilities in a later analysis came from a VDJ recombination model fitted to out-of-frame rearrangements, and those results were checked against IGoR. In a later analysis, TCR-TCR, TCR-HLA and TCR-CMV co-occurrence was scored with hypergeometric tests, and a repertoire-size bias correction was applied to TCR pairs. A later analysis estimated false discovery rates by permuting HLA or CMV assignments 20 times. In a later analysis, co-occurring TCRs were grouped using DBSCAN, and TCRdist sequence similarity was added for clustering within HLA-allele-positive subsets. For co-occurrence clustering, repertoires with fewer than 30,000 or more than 120,000 public chains were excluded, along with four to six repertoires with anomalous nucleotide sharing. TCRdb's version of the immuneACCESS table is confined to in-frame rearrangements and falls short of the full clone set. An unresolved V gene accounts for under half of the shortfall where checked; the remainder is of unknown origin. V, J and clone size are those of that table, while D and trimming were read from the DNA. The sample records 200,000 or so clones, roughly four fifths of which are singletons. 2.7% of the sample is in the top ten clones.

The CDR3 numbers 14 residues from cysteine through phenylalanine. The sequence is cut down to CDR3 DNA, 42 bases in frame from base 1. Reading the germline V gene gives CDR1 SGDLS and CDR2 YYNGEE. Germline trimming: 2 bases from V, 2 bases from J; junction bases outside gene matches: 2. The cohort consisted of approximately 690 healthy bone marrow donors. Cohort members were all nominally healthy when sampled, although unrecorded immune exposures were likely present. The donor tested CMV seronegative, placing the donor among the 350 or so seronegative members of the cohort. A peripheral blood sample was collected from each donor, and TCR beta sequencing was performed on peripheral blood mononuclear cells. The Qiagen DNeasy Blood Extraction Kit was used to extract genomic DNA from the blood cell samples.

Sequencing was performed on PBMCs. The TCR was taken from a woman aged 40 to 50 in good health and CMV-seronegative. The chain couples TRBV9 to TRBJ2-7; 9 bases in between match TRBD2. The CDR3 region: CASSVGLATYEQYF. The nucleotide sequence reads as follows: TGTGCCAGCAGCGTCGGACTAGCGACCTACGAGCAGTACTTC.